A selection of T cell receptor beta chains follows, all from one sample in a study of T cells in Graves' hyperthyroidism and ophthalmopathy. TCRdb called the multiplex PCR reads again in MiXCR, with one record for every CDR3 protein. This table has some 560,000 distinct CDR3 sequences, 15% to 18% appearing once. The material sequenced was blood. The source is a woman aged 25 to 39 with Graves' hyperthyroidism. The CDR3 runs from the conserved cysteine through the conserved F or W. The D gene is left open where the match is weak. Clone size, where shown, is once, few, many, or a class for clones that have expanded.

V gene,J gene,D gene,clone size,CDR3 protein,CDR3 DNA
TRBV30,TRBJ2-3,NA,NA,CAWSHRTDTQYF,TGTGCCTGGAGTCACCGCACAGATACGCAGTATTTT
TRBV7-2,TRBJ2-7,TRBD2,NA,CASSHPPTSGRAHEQYF,TGTGCCAGCAGCCACCCCCCGACTAGCGGGAGAGCCCACGAGCAGTACTTC
TRBV6-2/TRBV6-3,TRBJ1-1,TRBD1,few,CASRVGQGSFEAFF,TGTGCCAGCAGGGTGGGACAGGGCTCTTTTGAAGCTTTCTTT
TRBV18,TRBJ1-5,NA,many,CASSPRDWGPQHF,TGTGCCAGCTCACCCAGGGACTGGGGGCCCCAGCATTTT
TRBV7-2,TRBJ2-1,TRBD2,many,CASSARTSGSSYNEQFF,TGTGCCAGCAGCGCGAGGACTAGCGGGAGCTCCTACAATGAGCAGTTCTTC
TRBV7-9,TRBJ2-1,TRBD2,NA,CASSSVLAGAEQFF,TGTGCCAGCAGCTCAGTACTAGCGGGAGCTGAGCAGTTCTTC
TRBV6-7,TRBJ2-3,NA,few,CASPEPGSDTQYF,TGTGCCAGCCCCGAGCCGGGCTCAGATACGCAGTATTTT
TRBV7-3,TRBJ2-3,TRBD2,many,CASSLAGPGGWADTQYF,TGTGCCAGCAGCCTAGCGGGGCCAGGGGGATGGGCAGATACGCAGTATTTT
TRBV30,TRBJ2-1,NA,many,CAWSVMAGPYNEQFF,TGTGCCTGGAGTGTAATGGCAGGGCCCTACAATGAGCAGTTCTTC
TRBV2,TRBJ2-3,NA,many,CASSSQTAGDTQYF,TGTGCCAGCAGTTCTCAGACGGCAGGAGATACGCAGTATTTT
TRBV28,TRBJ2-5,TRBD2,many,CASSRGLWGAPGLAGGPKTQYF,TGTGCCAGCAGCCGGGGGTTGTGGGGGGCGCCGGGACTAGCGGGAGGGCCCAAGACCCAGTACTTC
TRBV30,TRBJ2-2,NA,many,CAWNIRISNTGELFF,TGTGCCTGGAACATAAGAATTTCGAACACCGGGGAGCTGTTTTTT
TRBV27,TRBJ2-7,NA,NA,CASSWDRLSYEQYF,TGTGCCAGCAGCTGGGACCGGCTCTCCTACGAGCAGTACTTC
TRBV3-1,TRBJ2-7,NA,many,CASSLTGGGREQYF,TGTGCCAGCAGCCTCACAGGGGGGGGACGTGAGCAGTACTTC
TRBV7-9,TRBJ1-3,TRBD1,NA,CASSWDRDSPGNTIYF,TGTGCCAGCAGCTGGGACAGGGATAGCCCTGGAAACACCATATATTTT
TRBV29-1,TRBJ2-7,NA,many,CSVEDPWRQDEQYF,TGCAGCGTTGAAGATCCTTGGCGGCAGGACGAGCAGTACTTC